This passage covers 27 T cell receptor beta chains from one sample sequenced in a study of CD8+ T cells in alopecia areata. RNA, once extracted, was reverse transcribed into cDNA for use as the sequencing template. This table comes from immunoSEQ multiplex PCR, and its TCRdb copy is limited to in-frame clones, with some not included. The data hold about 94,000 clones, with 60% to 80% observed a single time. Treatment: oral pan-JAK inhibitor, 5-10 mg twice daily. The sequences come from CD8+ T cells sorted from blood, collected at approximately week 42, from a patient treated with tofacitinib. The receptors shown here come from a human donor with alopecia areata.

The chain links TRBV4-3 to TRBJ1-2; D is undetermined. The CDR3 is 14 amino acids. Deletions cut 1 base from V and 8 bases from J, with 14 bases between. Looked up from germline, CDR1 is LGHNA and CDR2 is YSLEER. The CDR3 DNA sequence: TGCGCCAGCAGCCAAGTGCGGACGGGAGACGGCTACACCTTC. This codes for CASSQVRTGDGYTF.

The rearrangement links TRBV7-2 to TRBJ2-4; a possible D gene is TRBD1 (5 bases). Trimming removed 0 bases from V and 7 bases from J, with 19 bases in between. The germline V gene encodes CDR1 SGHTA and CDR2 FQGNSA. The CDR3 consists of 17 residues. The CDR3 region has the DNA TGTGCCAGCAGCTTAGCGTATCCGGACAACCCCATGAACATTCAGTACTTC. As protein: CASSLAYPDNPMNIQYF.

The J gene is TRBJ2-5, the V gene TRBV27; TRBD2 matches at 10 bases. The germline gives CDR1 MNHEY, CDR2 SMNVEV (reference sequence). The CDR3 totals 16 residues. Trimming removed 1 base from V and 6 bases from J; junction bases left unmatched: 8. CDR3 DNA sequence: TGTGCCAGCAGTTTATGGGTAGCGGGGGGTCCGCAGACCCAGTACTTC. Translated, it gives CASSLWVAGGPQTQYF.

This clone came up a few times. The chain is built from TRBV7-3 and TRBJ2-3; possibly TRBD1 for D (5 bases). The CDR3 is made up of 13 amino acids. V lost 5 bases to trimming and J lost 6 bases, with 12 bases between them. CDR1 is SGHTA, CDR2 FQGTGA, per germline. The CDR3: CASSPTGSDTQYF. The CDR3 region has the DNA TGTGCCAGCAGCCCTACAGGTTCGGATACGCAGTATTTT.

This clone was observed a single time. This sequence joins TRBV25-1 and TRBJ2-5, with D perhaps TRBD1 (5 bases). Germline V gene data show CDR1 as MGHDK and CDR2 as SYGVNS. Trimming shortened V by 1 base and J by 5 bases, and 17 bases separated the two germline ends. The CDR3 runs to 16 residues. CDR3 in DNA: TGTGCCAGCAGTGAATGGACCAGACAGAGACGGGAGACCCAGTACTTC. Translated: CASSEWTRQRRETQYF.

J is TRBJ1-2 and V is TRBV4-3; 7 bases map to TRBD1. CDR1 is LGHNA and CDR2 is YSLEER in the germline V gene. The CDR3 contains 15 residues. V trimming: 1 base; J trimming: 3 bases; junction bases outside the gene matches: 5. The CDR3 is CASSQAIDRDYGYTF. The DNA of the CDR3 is TGCGCCAGCAGCCAAGCCATTGACAGGGACTATGGCTACACCTTC.

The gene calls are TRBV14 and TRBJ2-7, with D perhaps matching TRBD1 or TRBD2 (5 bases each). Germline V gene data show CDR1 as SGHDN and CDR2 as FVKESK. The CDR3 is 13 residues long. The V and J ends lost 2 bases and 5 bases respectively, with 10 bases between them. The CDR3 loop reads CASSQTGTHEQYF. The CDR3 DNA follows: TGTGCCAGCAGCCAAACCGGGACCCACGAGCAGTACTTC.

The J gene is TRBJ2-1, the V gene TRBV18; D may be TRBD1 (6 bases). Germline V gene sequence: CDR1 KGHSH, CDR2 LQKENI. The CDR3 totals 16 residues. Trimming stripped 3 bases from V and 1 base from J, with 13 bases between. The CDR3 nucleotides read TGTGCCAGCTCACCCGCGACAGGATGGTCCTACAATGAGCAGTTCTTC. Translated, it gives CASSPATGWSYNEQFF. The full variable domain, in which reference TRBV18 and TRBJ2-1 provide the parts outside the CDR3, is NAGVMQNPRHLVRRRGQEARLRCSPMKGHSHVYWYRQLPEEGLKFMVYLQKENIIDESGMPKERFSAEFPKEGPSILRIQQVVRGDSAAYFCASSPATGWSYNEQFFGPGTRLTVL.

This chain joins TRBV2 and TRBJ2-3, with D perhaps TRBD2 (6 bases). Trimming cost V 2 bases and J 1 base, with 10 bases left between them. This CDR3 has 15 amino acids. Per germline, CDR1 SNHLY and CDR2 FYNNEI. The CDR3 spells CASSELGGRTDTQYF. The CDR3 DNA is TGTGCCAGCAGTGAACTGGGAGGTCGCACAGATACGCAGTATTTT.

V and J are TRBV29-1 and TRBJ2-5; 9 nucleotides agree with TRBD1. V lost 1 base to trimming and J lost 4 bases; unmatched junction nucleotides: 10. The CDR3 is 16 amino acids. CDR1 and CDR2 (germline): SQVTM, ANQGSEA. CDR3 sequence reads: CSVEGIPEDRGETQYF. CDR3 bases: TGCAGCGTTGAAGGGATCCCGGAGGACAGGGGAGAGACCCAGTACTTC.

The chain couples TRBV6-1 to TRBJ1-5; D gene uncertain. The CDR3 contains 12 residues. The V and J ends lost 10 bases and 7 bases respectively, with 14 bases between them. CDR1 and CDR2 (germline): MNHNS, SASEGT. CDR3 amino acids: CATREGGQPQHF. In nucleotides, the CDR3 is TGTGCCACCCGCGAGGGTGGGCAGCCCCAGCATTTT.

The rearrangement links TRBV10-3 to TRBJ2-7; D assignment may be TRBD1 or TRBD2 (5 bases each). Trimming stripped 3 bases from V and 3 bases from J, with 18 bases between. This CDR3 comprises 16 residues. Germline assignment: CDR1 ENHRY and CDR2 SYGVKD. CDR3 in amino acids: CAISEPGTRDSYEQYF. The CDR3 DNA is TGTGCCATCAGTGAACCCGGGACCCGAGATAGCTACGAGCAGTACTTC.

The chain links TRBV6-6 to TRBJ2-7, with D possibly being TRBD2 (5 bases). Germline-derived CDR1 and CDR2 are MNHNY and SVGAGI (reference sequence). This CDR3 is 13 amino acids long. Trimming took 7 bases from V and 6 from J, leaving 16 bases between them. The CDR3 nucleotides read TGTGCCAGCACCAGCGGACTCTCTGGCGAGCAGTACTTC. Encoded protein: CASTSGLSGEQYF.

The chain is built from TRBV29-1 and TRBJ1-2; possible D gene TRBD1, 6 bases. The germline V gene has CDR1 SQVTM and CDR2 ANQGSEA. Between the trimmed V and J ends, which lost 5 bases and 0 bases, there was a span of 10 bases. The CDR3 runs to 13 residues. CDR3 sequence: CSVPGQTNYGYTF. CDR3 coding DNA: TGCAGCGTTCCGGGACAAACTAACTATGGCTACACCTTC.

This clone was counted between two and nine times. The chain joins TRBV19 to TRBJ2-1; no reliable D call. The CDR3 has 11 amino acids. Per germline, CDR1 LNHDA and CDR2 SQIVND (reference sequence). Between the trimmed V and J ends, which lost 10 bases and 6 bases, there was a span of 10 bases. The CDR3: CATLWSNEQFF. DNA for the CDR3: TGTGCCACCCTGTGGTCCAATGAGCAGTTCTTC.

In nucleotides, the CDR3 is TGTGCCAGCAGCTTGCTGGGGTTAGGGGAGCTGTTTTTT. This gives the protein CASSLLGLGELFF. The chain links TRBV5-4 to TRBJ2-2, with no clear D. This CDR3 contains 13 residues. Trimming pared 1 base from V and 8 bases from J, leaving 9 bases between. From germline, CDR1 is SGHNT and CDR2 YYREEE (reference sequence).

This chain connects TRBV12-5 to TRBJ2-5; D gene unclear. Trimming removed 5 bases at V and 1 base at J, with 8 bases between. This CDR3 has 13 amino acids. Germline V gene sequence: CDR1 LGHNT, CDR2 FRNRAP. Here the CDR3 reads CASGPDLQETQYF. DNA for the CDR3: TGTGCTAGTGGTCCGGACCTCCAAGAGACCCAGTACTTC.

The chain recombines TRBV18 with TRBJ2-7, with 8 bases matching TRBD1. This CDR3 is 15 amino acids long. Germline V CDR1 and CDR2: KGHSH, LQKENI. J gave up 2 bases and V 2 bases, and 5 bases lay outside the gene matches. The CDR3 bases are TGTGCCAGCTCACCAACGGACAGGGCAACCTACGAGCAGTACTTC. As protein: CASSPTDRATYEQYF.

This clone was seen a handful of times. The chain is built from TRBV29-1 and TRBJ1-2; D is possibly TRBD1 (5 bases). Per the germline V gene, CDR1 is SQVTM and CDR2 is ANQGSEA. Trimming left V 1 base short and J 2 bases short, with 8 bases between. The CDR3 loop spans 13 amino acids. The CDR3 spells CSVEAGRNYGYTF. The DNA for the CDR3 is TGCAGCGTTGAAGCAGGGAGGAACTATGGCTACACCTTC.

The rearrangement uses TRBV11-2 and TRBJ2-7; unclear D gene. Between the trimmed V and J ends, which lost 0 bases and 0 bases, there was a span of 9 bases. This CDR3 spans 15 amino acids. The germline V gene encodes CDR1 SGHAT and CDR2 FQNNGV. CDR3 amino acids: CASSLEFSSSYEQYF. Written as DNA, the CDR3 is TGTGCCAGCAGCTTAGAATTCAGCAGCTCCTACGAGCAGTACTTC.

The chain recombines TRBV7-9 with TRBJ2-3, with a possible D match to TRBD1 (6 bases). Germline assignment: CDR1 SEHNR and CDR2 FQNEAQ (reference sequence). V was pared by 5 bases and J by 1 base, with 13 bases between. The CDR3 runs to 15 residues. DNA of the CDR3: TGTGCCAGCAGCGCCCAGGGGACCCGCACAGATACGCAGTATTTT. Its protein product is CASSAQGTRTDTQYF.

The CDR3 spells CAIGTGTGQPQHF. CDR3 in DNA: TGTGCCATTGGGACAGGAACTGGTCAGCCCCAGCATTTT. The rearrangement uses TRBV27 and TRBJ1-5; 8 nucleotides line up with TRBD1. The length of the CDR3 is 13 residues. CDR1 and CDR2 (germline): MNHEY, SMNVEV (reference sequence). J was trimmed by 6 bases and V by 10 bases; bases with no gene match: 8.

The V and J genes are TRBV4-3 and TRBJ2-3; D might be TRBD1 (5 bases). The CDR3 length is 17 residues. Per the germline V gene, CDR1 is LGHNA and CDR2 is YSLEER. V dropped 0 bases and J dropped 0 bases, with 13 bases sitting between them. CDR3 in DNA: TGCGCCAGCAGCCAAGATCATCAGGGCCTTAGCACAGATACGCAGTATTTT. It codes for CASSQDHQGLSTDTQYF.

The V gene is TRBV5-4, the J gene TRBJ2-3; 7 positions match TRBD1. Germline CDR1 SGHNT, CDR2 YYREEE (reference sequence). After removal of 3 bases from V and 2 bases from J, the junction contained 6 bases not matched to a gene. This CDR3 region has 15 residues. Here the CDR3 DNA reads TGTGCCAGCAGCTCTAAAGACAGGGACACAGATACGCAGTATTTT. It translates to CASSSKDRDTDTQYF.

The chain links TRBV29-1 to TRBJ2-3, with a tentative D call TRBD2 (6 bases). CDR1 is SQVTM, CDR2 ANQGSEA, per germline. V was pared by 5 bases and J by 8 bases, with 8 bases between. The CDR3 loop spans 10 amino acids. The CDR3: CSVLEGTQYF. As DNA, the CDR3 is TGCAGCGTTTTGGAGGGTACGCAGTATTTT.

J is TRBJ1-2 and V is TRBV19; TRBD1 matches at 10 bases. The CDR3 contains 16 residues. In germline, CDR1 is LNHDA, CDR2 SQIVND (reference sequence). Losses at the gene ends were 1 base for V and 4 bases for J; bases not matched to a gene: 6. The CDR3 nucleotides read TGTGCCAGTAGTATAGCTACCCGGGACAGGGGCTATGGCTACACCTTC. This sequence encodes CASSIATRDRGYGYTF.

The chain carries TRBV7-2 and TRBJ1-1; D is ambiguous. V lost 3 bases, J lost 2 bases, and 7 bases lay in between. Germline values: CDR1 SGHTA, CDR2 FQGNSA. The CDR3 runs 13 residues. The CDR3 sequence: CASSFRRNTEAFF. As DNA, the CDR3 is TGTGCCAGCAGCTTCAGGCGTAACACTGAAGCTTTCTTT.